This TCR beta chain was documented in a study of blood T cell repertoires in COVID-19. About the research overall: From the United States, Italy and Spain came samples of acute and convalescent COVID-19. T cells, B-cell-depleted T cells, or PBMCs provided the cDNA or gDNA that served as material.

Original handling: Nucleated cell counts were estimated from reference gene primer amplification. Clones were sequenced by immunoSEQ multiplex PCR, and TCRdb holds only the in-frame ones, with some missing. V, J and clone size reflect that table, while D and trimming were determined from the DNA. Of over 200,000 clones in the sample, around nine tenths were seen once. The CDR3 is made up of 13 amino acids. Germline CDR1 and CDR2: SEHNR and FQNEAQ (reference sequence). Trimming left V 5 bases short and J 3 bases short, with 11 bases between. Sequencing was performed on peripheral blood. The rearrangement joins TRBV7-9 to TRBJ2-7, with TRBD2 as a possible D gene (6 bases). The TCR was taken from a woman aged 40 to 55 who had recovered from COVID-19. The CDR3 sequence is CASSLGGVYEQYV. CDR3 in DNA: TGTGCCAGCAGCCTAGGCGGGGTCTACGAGCAGTACGTC.